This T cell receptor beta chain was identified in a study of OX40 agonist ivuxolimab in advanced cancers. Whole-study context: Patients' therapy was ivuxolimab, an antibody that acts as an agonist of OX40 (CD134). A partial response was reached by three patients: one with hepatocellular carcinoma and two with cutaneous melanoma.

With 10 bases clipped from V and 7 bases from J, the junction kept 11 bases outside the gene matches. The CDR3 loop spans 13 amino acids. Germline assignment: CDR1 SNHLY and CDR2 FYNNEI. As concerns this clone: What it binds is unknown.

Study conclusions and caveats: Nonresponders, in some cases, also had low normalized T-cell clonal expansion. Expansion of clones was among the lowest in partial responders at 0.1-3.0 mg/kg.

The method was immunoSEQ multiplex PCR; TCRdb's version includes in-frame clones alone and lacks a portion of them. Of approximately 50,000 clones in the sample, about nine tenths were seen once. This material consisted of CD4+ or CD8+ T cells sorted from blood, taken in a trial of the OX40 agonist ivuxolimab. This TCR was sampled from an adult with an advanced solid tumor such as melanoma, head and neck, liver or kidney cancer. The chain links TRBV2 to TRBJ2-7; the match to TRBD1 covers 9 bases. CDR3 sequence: CATVGQGLAEQYF. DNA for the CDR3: TGTGCCACCGTAGGACAGGGGTTGGCTGAGCAGTACTTC.